This T cell receptor beta chain was identified during a study of radiation and T cells in renal cell carcinoma. Notes on the study in general: In nephrectomy-only tumors, top 100 clonotypes averaged roughly 43%, versus 54% irradiated. Irradiated tumors held more dominant CDR3 motifs than control tumors.

As to treatment: treatment-naive control, cytoreductive nephrectomy. Produced via immunoSEQ multiplex PCR; TCRdb's table is partial and in-frame only. Counted here are 15,000 to 20,000 clones, roughly 57% occurring once; the ten biggest clones make up 9.5% to 10%. Germline assignment: CDR1 SGHTA and CDR2 FQGNSA. The CDR3 is 19 amino acids. After removal of 5 bases from V and 1 base from J, the junction contained 12 bases not matched to a gene. Remarks on this clone: The antigen remains undetermined.

This receptor was identified in a man between 40 and 49 years old with renal cell carcinoma. Sequenced material: tumor tissue, taken from a patient whose treatment was nephrectomy without radiotherapy. The genes are TRBV7-2 and TRBJ2-3; 13 bases align to TRBD2. The CDR3, as DNA: TGTGCCAGCAGCCCCACAACTAGCGGGGGGGGTAGGGGCACAGATACGCAGTATTTT. Translation gives CASSPTTSGGGRGTDTQYF.